This T cell receptor (beta chain) was identified during a study of T cells in Graves' hyperthyroidism and ophthalmopathy. This clonotype was picked up many times. For the diagnoses, clinical symptoms, serum thyroxine and TRAb, thyroid ultrasound and orbital computed tomography were used. V was clipped by 2 bases and J by 3 bases; unmatched bases: 15. The CDR3 sequence is 20 residues long. The germline gives CDR1 SGHTA, CDR2 FQGNSA. TCR beta CDR3 region amplification was performed from RNA transcripts. HTBI primers were used for first-round RT-PCR of the TCR CDR3. TCRdb reprocessed the multiplex PCR reads with MiXCR, giving one entry per CDR3 protein. The table shows a few hundred thousand distinct CDR3 sequences, with around 13% occurring only once.

The sequencing sample was made of blood. V and J are TRBV7-2 and TRBJ2-6; TRBD2 matches 8 bases. The TCR was taken from a woman aged 25 to 39 with Graves' hyperthyroidism that later progressed to Graves' ophthalmopathy. This CDR3 reads CASSLKFVSGGPGGANVLTF. The CDR3 bases are TGTGCCAGCAGCTTAAAGTTCGTCTCGGGAGGGCCCGGTGGGGCCAACGTCCTGACTTTC.